A selection of T cell receptor beta chains follows, all from one sample in a study of Ad26.COV2.S vaccination and SARS-CoV-2 variants. TCRdb's copy holds only in-frame clones and misses some; the assay was immunoSEQ multiplex PCR. The sample has more than 250,000 clones; around 87% are singletons. The material sequenced was peripheral blood, taken in a trial of Ad26.COV2.S vaccine versus placebo. The origin of the receptors is a person between 18 and 65 years old who received the Ad26.COV2.S COVID-19 vaccine or a placebo. The CDR3 runs from the conserved cysteine through the conserved F or W. Fields, in order: V gene, J gene, clone size, D gene, CDR3 protein, CDR3 DNA. D genes are given only for firm matches. Part of the rows lack a size; the others show once, few, many or a class for expanded clones.

TRBV12-3/TRBV12-4	TRBJ1-1	NA	NA	CASSLQQNTEAFF	TGTGCCAGCAGTTTACAGCAGAACACTGAAGCTTTCTTT
TRBV19	TRBJ1-1	NA	TRBD1	CASSIDGQGVPREKAFF	TGTGCCAGTAGTATAGATGGACAGGGGGTCCCGCGCGAGAAAGCTTTCTTT
TRBV2	TRBJ1-5	NA	NA	CASSKTVLRNQPQHF	TGTGCCAGCAGTAAAACAGTTTTGAGAAATCAGCCCCAGCATTTT
TRBV11-1	TRBJ2-1	once	NA	CASSSGNSYYNEQFF	TGTGCCAGCAGCTCCGGGAACAGCTACTACAATGAGCAGTTCTTC
TRBV3-1/TRBV3-2	TRBJ2-5	NA	TRBD2	CASSQLAGYQETQYF	TGTGCCAGCAGCCAATTAGCGGGGTACCAAGAGACCCAGTACTTC
TRBV7-9	TRBJ2-2	NA	TRBD1	CASSSLNRGGELFF	TGTGCCAGCAGCTCACTAAACAGGGGCGGGGAGCTGTTTTTT
TRBV24-1	TRBJ2-1	NA	NA	CATSELLTEQFF	TGTGCCACCAGTGAACTGTTGACTGAGCAGTTCTTC
TRBV7-9	TRBJ2-3	NA	TRBD2	CASSWGSGEDTQYF	TGTGCCAGCAGCTGGGGAAGCGGGGAGGATACGCAGTATTTT
TRBV5-1	TRBJ2-5	NA	NA	CASSLGGGREETQYF	TGCGCCAGCAGCTTGGGAGGGGGACGGGAGGAGACCCAGTACTTC
TRBV10-3	TRBJ1-2	NA	NA	CAISEEGNYGYTF	TGTGCCATCAGTGAAGAAGGGAACTATGGCTACACCTTC
TRBV16	TRBJ1-1	NA	TRBD1	CASSQFGQGGITEAFF	TGTGCCAGCAGCCAATTCGGACAGGGGGGTATCACTGAAGCTTTCTTT
TRBV5-4	TRBJ2-2	few	TRBD2	CASSRPGLAGGNTGELFF	TGTGCCAGCAGCCGTCCGGGACTAGCGGGAGGGAACACCGGGGAGCTGTTTTTT
TRBV27	TRBJ1-6	NA	TRBD1	CASNKGQYNSPLHF	TGTGCCAGCAATAAGGGACAGTATAATTCACCCCTCCACTTT
TRBV3-1/TRBV3-2	TRBJ2-7	NA	TRBD2	CASSEREHHEQYF	TGTGCCAGCAGCGAGCGGGAGCACCACGAGCAGTACTTC
TRBV5-1	TRBJ2-6	NA	NA	CASRSDRSGANVLTF	TGCGCCAGCAGGTCGGATCGTAGTGGGGCCAACGTCCTGACTTTC
TRBV5-3	TRBJ2-3	once	TRBD2	CARRCKRTSGGATDTQYF	TGTGCCAGAAGATGTAAAAGGACTAGCGGGGGGGCCACAGATACGCAGTATTTT
TRBV5-1	TRBJ2-1	NA	NA	CASQTYNEQFF	TGCGCCAGCCAAACCTACAATGAGCAGTTCTTC
TRBV5-1	TRBJ2-6	NA	NA	CASSRDGSGANVLTF	TGCGCCAGCAGCAGGGACGGCTCTGGGGCCAACGTCCTGACTTTC
TRBV28	TRBJ1-1	NA	NA	CATHVRTEAFF	TGTGCCACCCACGTTCGCACTGAAGCTTTCTTT
TRBV27	TRBJ2-2	once	NA	CASSSELYTGELFF	TGTGCCAGCAGTTCCGAGTTATACACCGGGGAGCTGTTTTTT